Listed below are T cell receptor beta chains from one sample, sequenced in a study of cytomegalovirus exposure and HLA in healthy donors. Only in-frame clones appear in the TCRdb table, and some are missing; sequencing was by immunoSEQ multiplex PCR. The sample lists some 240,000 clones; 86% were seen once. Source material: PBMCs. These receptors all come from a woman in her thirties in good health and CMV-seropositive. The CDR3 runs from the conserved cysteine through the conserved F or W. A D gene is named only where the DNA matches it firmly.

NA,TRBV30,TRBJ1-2,CAWDRSNDYGYTF,TGTGCCTGGGACAGGTCTAATGACTATGGCTACACCTTC
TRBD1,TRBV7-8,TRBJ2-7,CASSLAGTGMNEQYF,TGTGCCAGCAGCTTAGCCGGGACAGGGATGAACGAGCAGTACTTC
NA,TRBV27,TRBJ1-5,CASSFGGSNQPQHF,TGTGCCAGCAGTTTTGGAGGTAGCAATCAGCCCCAGCATTTT
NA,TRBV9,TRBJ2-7,CASSVTAASYEQYF,TGTGCCAGCAGCGTGACTGCGGCCTCCTACGAGCAGTACTTC
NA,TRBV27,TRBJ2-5,CASRSTSGRIAETQYF,TGTGCCAGCAGATCAACTTCAGGGAGGATAGCAGAGACCCAGTACTTC
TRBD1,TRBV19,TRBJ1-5,CASTDRSNQPQHF,TGTGCCAGTACGGACAGGTCGAATCAGCCCCAGCATTTT
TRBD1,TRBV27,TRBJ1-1,CASSFLGTGLEAFF,TGTGCCAGCAGTTTCCTCGGGACAGGGCTTGAAGCTTTCTTT
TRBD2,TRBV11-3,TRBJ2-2,CASSPIAGGYGELFF,TGTGCCAGCAGCCCCATAGCGGGAGGTTACGGGGAGCTGTTTTTT
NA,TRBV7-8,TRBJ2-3,CASSPAGDTQYF,TGTGCCAGCAGCCCTGCGGGAGATACGCAGTATTTT
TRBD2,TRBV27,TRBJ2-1,CASNPGTSGSSYNEQFF,TGTGCCAGCAATCCCGGGACTAGCGGGAGCTCCTACAATGAGCAGTTCTTC
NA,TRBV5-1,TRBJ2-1,CASSLAGVRGDEQFF,TGCGCCAGCAGCTTGGCCGGGGTCCGGGGAGATGAGCAGTTCTTC
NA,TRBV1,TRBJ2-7,CTSSLRQGPGEQYF,TGCACCAGCAGCCTTCGACAGGGACCAGGCGAGCAGTACTTC
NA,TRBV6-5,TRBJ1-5,CASSNGVGGNQPQHF,TGTGCCAGCAGTAACGGAGTCGGAGGCAATCAGCCCCAGCATTTT
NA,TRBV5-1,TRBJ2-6,CASSSDRGSAGANVLTF,TGCGCCAGCAGCTCGGACCGGGGGTCAGCTGGGGCCAACGTCCTGACTTTC
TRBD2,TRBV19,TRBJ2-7,CASSGRTSGRYEQYF,TGTGCCAGTAGCGGACGGACTAGCGGACGCTACGAGCAGTACTTC
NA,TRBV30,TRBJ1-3,CAWRGDLGNTIYF,TGTGCCTGGAGAGGGGATCTTGGAAACACCATATATTTT
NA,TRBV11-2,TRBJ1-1,CASTGRGRNTEAFF,TGTGCCAGCACCGGACGGGGGAGGAACACTGAAGCTTTCTTT